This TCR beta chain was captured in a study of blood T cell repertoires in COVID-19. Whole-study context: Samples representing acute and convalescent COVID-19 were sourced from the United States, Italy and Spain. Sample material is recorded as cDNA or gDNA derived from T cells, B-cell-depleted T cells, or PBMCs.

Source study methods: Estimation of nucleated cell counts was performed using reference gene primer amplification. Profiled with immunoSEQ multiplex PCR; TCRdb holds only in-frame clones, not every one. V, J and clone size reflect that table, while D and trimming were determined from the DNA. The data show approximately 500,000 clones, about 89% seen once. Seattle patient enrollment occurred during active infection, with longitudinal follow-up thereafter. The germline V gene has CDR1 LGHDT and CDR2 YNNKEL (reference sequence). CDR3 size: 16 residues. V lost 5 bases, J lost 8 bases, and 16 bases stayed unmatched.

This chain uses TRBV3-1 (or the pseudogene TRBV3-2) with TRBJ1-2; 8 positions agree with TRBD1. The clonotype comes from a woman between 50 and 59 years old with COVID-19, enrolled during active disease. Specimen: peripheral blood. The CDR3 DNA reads TGTGCCAGCAGCTACTGGGGGCAGGGGGCAGCTGGAGGCTACACCTTC. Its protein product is CASSYWGQGAAGGYTF.